This TCR beta chain was sequenced for a study of blood T cell repertoires in COVID-19. Produced via immunoSEQ multiplex PCR; TCRdb's table is partial and in-frame only. The sample lists about 210,000 clones, about 88% occurring once. Per germline, CDR1 KGHSH and CDR2 LQKENI. V gave up 6 bases and J gave up 0 bases, with 14 bases separating them. This CDR3 has 16 amino acids. The chain has TRBV18 and TRBJ1-4, with D perhaps TRBD1 (6 bases). The sequenced material came from peripheral blood. The receptor was isolated from a woman in her thirties or forties with acute or convalescent COVID-19. CDR3 loop: CASSGQRIATNEKLFF. The CDR3, as DNA: TGTGCCAGCTCCGGACAGAGGATTGCAACTAATGAAAAACTGTTTTTT. Combining the CDR3 with reference TRBV18 and TRBJ1-4 gives the whole variable domain NAGVMQNPRHLVRRRGQEARLRCSPMKGHSHVYWYRQLPEEGLKFMVYLQKENIIDESGMPKERFSAEFPKEGPSILRIQQVVRGDSAAYFCASSGQRIATNEKLFFGSGTQLSVL.